These 9 T cell receptor beta chains were sequenced from one sample in a study of cytomegalovirus exposure and HLA in healthy donors. Use of 60 Vbeta and 13 Jbeta primers characterized the PCR. Using immunoSEQ multiplex PCR, the repertoire was profiled, and TCRdb retains in-frame clones only, with some absent. The sample includes about 130,000 clones, 75% to 90% of them seen just once. Sequenced input: PBMCs. These receptor sequences come from a man aged 35 to 55 in good health and CMV-seronegative.

V gene TRBV6-1 combines with J gene TRBJ1-5; D perhaps matches TRBD1 (6 bases). Germline CDR1 is MNHNS and CDR2 is SASEGT. V lost 6 bases, J lost 2 bases, and 14 bases lay in between. The CDR3 has 15 residues. The CDR3 DNA is TGTGCCAGCAGGATACAGGGTAGTGGCAATCAGCCCCAGCATTTT. This codes for CASRIQGSGNQPQHF.

J is TRBJ2-5 and V is TRBV7-2; D possibly corresponds to TRBD1 (7 bases). CDR1 and CDR2 from the germline V gene are SGHTA and FQGNSA. The CDR3 consists of 15 residues. V gave up 5 bases and J gave up 4 bases, with 17 bases separating them. In DNA, the CDR3 is TGTGCCAGCAGCACCCGGGCAGGGGGAGGAGAGACCCAGTACTTC. It yields the protein CASSTRAGGGETQYF.

The rearrangement uses TRBV6-1 and TRBJ2-2; a possible D gene is TRBD1 (6 bases). The CDR3 contains 14 residues. The germline V gene has CDR1 MNHNS and CDR2 SASEGT. V shed 8 bases and J shed 0 bases, with 10 bases lying between them. The CDR3 DNA follows: TGTGCCAGCGCAGGGACAACGAACACCGGGGAGCTGTTTTTT. This encodes CASAGTTNTGELFF.

The chain employs TRBV11-3 and TRBJ2-7, with 7 bases lining up with TRBD1. Germline trimming cut 5 bases from V and 1 base from J; bases unmatched to any gene: 2. The germline CDR1 and CDR2 sequences are SGHNT and YENEEA. There are 13 residues in the CDR3. The CDR3 is CASSQGESYEQYF. Written as DNA, the CDR3 is TGTGCCAGCAGCCAGGGGGAGTCCTACGAGCAGTACTTC.

The V and J genes are TRBV28 and TRBJ1-1; the match to TRBD1 covers 7 bases. This CDR3 contains 15 residues. The ends lost 4 bases at V and 6 bases at J; junction bases unmatched: 11. Per the germline V gene, CDR1 is MDHEN and CDR2 is SYDVKM. The CDR3 loop reads CASSSDHRGRPEAFF. DNA for the CDR3: TGTGCCAGCAGTTCCGACCACAGGGGCCGGCCTGAAGCTTTCTTT.

The rearrangement joins TRBV7-2 to TRBJ1-5; 7 nucleotides match TRBD1. Per the germline V gene, CDR1 is SGHTA and CDR2 is FQGNSA. The CDR3 totals 13 residues. Trimming at V came to 5 bases and at J to 5 bases, leaving 3 bases not matched to a gene. In DNA form, the CDR3 reads TGTGCCAGCAGCAGACAGGGTTATCAGCCCCAGCATTTT. Translation: CASSRQGYQPQHF.

The chain links TRBV6-6 to TRBJ1-5, with TRBD1 identical over 8 bases. V was clipped by 6 bases and J by 4 bases; unmatched bases: 11. This CDR3 is built from 16 residues. Germline V gives CDR1 MNHNY, CDR2 SVGAGI (reference sequence). The CDR3 coding sequence is TGTGCCAGCAGCCATATAGCAGGGGGCCGAAATCAGCCCCAGCATTTT. Amino acid sequence: CASSHIAGGRNQPQHF.

This rearrangement joins TRBV27 to TRBJ1-2, with D possibly matching TRBD1 (5 bases). Trimming took off 6 bases at V and 1 base at J, with 9 bases between the two ends. The CDR3 sequence is 13 residues long. The germline V gene encodes CDR1 MNHEY and CDR2 SMNVEV (reference sequence). CDR3 nucleotide sequence: TGTGCCAGCAGCCCACAGGTTAACTATGGCTACACCTTC. Protein: CASSPQVNYGYTF.

V is TRBV28 and J is TRBJ1-6, with 8 bases aligning to TRBD1. The V gene end was trimmed by 5 bases and the J gene end by 8 bases; junction bases not matched to a gene: 8. Germline V gives CDR1 MDHEN, CDR2 SYDVKM. The CDR3 has 15 amino acids. CDR3 residues: CASSPVGQGYSPLHF. Written as DNA, the CDR3 is TGTGCCAGCAGTCCGGTAGGACAGGGATATTCACCCCTCCACTTT.